The clone carrying this T cell receptor (beta chain) was seen a handful of times. The antigen is unknown. This record comes from a study of blood T cells in healthy people across ages. Findings and limits, study-wide: PBMCs went unsorted, and a conclusive naive versus antigen-experienced comparison was therefore prevented.

Primers used in a second PCR of about 6 to 11 cycles were a sample-barcoded 5' primer and a J-beta primer mix. TCRdb re-called the 5' RACE reads with MiXCR, one entry per CDR3 protein. The repertoire includes about 680,000 distinct CDR3 sequences, approximately 50% of them detected once, and about 32% sits in the top ten. CDR3 size: 18 residues. Per germline, CDR1 LGHNA and CDR2 YSLEER. The junction had 9 bases not matched to a gene; V was cut back by 1 base and J by 0 bases. Material for sequencing was blood. The genes are TRBV4-3 and TRBJ2-5, with 9 bases aligning to TRBD2. The TCR comes from a woman aged 55-70 years in good health. The CDR3 is CASSQGHPASGDQETQYF. In DNA, the CDR3 is TGCGCCAGCAGCCAAGGGCACCCGGCTAGCGGGGACCAAGAGACCCAGTACTTC.